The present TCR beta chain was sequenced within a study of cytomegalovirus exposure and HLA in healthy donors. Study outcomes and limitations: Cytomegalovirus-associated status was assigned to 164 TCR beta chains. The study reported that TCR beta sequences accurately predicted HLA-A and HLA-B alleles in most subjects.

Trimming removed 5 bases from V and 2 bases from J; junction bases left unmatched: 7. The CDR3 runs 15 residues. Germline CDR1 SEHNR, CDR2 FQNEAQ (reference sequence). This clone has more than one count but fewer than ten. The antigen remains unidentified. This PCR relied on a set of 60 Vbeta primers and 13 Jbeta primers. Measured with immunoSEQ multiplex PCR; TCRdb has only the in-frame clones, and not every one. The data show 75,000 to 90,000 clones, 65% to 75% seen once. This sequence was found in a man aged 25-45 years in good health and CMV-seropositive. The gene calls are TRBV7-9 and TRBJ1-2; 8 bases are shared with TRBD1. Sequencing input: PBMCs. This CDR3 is CASSPGRGQNYGYTF. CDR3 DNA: TGTGCCAGCAGCCCAGGCAGGGGGCAGAACTATGGCTACACCTTC.